In this sample, the clone carrying this T cell receptor (beta chain) turned up once. Original analysis: Nucleated cell number was recorded as an estimate derived from reference gene primer amplification. TCRdb keeps only in-frame clones here, not all; method: immunoSEQ multiplex PCR. V, J and clone size reflect that table, while D and trimming were determined from the DNA. The sample contains about 230,000 clones, over 70% of which appear only once. The data originate from a study of blood T cell repertoires in COVID-19. In the study overall: The origin of the acute and convalescent COVID-19 samples was the United States, Italy and Spain. PBMCs, B-cell-depleted T cells, or T cells were the source of the cDNA or gDNA that made up the material.

Trimming at V came to 4 bases and at J to 3 bases, leaving 8 bases not matched to a gene. CDR3 size: 15 residues. Germline CDR1 is SGDLS and CDR2 is YYNGEE. The sample comprised peripheral blood. This receptor was obtained from an elderly man with acute or convalescent COVID-19. The gene calls are TRBV9 and TRBJ2-5; 8 positions agree with TRBD2. As DNA, the CDR3 is TGTGCCAGCAGCACCCAAAGCGGGAGAGAAGAGACCCAGTACTTC. Encoded protein: CASSTQSGREETQYF. Complete variable domain (other parts from reference TRBV9 and TRBJ2-5): DSGVTQTPKHLITATGQRVTLRCSPRSGDLSVYWYQQSLDQGLQFLIQYYNGEERAKGNILERFSAQQFPDLHSELNLSSLELGDSALYFCASSTQSGREETQYFGPGTRLLVL.